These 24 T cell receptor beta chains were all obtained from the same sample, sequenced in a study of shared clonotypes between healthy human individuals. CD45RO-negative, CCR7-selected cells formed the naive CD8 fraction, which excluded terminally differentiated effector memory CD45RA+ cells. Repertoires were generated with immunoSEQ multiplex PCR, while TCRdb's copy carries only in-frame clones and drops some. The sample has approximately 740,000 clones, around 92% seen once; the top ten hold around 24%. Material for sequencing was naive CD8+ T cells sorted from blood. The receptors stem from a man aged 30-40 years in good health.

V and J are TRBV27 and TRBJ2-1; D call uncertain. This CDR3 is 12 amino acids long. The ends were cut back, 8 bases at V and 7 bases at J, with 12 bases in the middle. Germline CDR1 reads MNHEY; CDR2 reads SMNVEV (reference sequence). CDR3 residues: CASSGDGNEQFF. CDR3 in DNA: TGTGCCAGCTCCGGCGACGGGAATGAGCAGTTCTTC.

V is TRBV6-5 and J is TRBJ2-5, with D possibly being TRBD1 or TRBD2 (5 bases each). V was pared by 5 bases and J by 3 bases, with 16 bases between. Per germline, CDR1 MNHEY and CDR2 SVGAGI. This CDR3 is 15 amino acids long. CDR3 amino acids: CASSLTKGRKETQYF. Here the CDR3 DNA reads TGTGCCAGCAGTCTCACAAAGGGACGGAAAGAGACCCAGTACTTC.

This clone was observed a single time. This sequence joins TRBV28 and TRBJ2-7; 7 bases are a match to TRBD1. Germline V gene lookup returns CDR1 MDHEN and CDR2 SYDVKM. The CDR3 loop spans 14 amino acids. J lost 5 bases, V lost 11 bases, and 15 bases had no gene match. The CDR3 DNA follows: TGTGCCTCTACCCTCGACAGGGTGGACGACGAGCAGTACTTC. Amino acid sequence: CASTLDRVDDEQYF.

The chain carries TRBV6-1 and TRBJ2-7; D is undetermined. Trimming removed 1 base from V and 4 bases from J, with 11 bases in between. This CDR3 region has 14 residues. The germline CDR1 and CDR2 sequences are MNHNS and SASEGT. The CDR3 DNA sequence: TGTGCCAGCAGTGAAGGCCCGGCTGGGTACGAGCAGTACTTC. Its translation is CASSEGPAGYEQYF.

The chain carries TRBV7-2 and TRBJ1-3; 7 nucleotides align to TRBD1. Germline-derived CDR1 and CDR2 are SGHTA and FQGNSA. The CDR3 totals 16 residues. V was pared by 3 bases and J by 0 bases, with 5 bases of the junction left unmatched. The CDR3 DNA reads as TGTGCCAGCAGCTTCCCCCGGGACAGCTCTGGAAACACCATATATTTT. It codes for CASSFPRDSSGNTIYF.

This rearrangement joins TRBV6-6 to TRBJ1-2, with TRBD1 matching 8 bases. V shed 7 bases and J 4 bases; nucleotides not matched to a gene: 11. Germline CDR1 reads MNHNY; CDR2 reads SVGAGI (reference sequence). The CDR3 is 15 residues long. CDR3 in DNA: TGTGCCAGCAACCCCTCAGGGGGCGGAGGCTATGGCTACACCTTC. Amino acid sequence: CASNPSGGGGYGYTF.

The CDR3 DNA is TGTGCCAGCAGCTCCCGCCGGTCTGGAAACACCATATATTTT. Translated: CASSSRRSGNTIYF. This sequence joins TRBV27 and TRBJ1-3; D gene unclear. The V end was cut by 6 bases, the J end by 1 base, with 10 bases between. The germline V gene encodes CDR1 MNHEY and CDR2 SMNVEV (reference sequence). CDR3 size: 14 residues.

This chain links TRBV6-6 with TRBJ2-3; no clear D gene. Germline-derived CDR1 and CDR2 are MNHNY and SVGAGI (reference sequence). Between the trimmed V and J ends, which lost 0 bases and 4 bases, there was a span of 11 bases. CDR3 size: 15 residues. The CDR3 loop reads CASSYSTRPPDTQYF. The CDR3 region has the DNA TGTGCCAGCAGTTACTCAACCCGGCCGCCAGATACGCAGTATTTT.

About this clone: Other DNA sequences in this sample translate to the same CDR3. The CDR3 DNA reads as TGTGCCAGCAGCGTAGGCAGAGGCACAGATACGCAGTATTTT. Protein sequence: CASSVGRGTDTQYF. The chain carries TRBV9 and TRBJ2-3, with no clear D. In germline, CDR1 is SGDLS, CDR2 YYNGEE. CDR3 length: 14 residues. V dropped 0 bases and J dropped 1 base, with 6 bases sitting between them.

The CDR3 region has the DNA TGCGCCAGCACTTCTAGCGGTGGGTCTTACAATGAGCAGTTCTTC. The encoded protein is CASTSSGGSYNEQFF. The rearrangement uses TRBV4-3 and TRBJ2-1; 7 nucleotides line up with TRBD2. The CDR3 contains 15 residues. The germline gives CDR1 LGHNA, CDR2 YSLEER. The ends lost 7 bases at V and 4 bases at J; junction bases unmatched: 10.

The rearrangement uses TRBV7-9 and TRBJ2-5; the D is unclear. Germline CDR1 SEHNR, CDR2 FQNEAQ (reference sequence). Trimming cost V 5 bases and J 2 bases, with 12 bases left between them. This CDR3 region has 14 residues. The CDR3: CASSIVGFQETQYF. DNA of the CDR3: TGTGCCAGCAGCATAGTGGGGTTTCAAGAGACCCAGTACTTC.

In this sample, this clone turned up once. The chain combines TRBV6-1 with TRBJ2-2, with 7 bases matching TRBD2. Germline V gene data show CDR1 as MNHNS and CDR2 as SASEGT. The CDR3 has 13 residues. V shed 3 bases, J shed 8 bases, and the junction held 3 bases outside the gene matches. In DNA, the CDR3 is TGTGCCAGCAGTGATTGGCGGGAGGGGGAGCTGTTTTTT. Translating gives CASSDWREGELFF.

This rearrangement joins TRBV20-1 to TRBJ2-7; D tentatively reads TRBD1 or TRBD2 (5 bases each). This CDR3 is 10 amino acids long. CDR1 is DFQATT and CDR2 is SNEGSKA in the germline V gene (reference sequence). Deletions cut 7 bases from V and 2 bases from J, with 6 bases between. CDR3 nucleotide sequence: TGCAGTGTGGGACCCTACGAGCAGTACTTC. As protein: CSVGPYEQYF.

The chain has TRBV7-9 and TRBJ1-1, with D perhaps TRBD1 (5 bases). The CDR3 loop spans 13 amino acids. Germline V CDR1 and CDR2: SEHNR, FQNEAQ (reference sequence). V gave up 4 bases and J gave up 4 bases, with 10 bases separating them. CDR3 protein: CASSSGGGTEAFF. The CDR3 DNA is TGTGCCAGCAGCTCTGGTGGGGGCACTGAAGCTTTCTTT.

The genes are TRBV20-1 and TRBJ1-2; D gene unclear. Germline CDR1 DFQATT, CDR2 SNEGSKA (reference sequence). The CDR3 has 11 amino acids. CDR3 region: CSGERTNGYTF. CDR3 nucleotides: TGCTCTGGGGAACGGACGAATGGCTACACCTTC.

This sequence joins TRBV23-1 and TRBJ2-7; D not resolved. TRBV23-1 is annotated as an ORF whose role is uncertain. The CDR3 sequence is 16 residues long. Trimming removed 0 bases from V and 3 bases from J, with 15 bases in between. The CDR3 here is CASSQSVGWKNYEQYF. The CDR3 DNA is TGCGCCAGCAGTCAATCAGTCGGGTGGAAGAACTACGAGCAGTACTTC.

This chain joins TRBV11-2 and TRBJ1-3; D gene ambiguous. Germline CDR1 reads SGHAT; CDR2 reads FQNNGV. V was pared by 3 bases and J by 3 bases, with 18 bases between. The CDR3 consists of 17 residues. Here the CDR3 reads CASSFFQEFGNGNTIYF. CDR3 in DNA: TGTGCCAGCAGCTTTTTCCAGGAATTTGGTAATGGAAACACCATATATTTT.

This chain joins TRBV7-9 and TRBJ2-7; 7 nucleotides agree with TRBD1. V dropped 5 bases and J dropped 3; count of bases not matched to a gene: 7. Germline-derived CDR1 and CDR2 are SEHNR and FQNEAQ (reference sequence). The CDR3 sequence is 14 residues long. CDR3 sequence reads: CASSRRDSSYEQYF. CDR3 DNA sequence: TGTGCCAGCAGCCGCCGGGACAGTAGCTACGAGCAGTACTTC.

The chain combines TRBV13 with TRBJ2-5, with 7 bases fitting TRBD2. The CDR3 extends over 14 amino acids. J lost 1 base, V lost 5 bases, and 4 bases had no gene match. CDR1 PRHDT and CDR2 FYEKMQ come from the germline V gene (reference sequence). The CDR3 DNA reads TGTGCCAGCAGCACCCGGACTAGCCAAGAGACCCAGTACTTC. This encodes CASSTRTSQETQYF.

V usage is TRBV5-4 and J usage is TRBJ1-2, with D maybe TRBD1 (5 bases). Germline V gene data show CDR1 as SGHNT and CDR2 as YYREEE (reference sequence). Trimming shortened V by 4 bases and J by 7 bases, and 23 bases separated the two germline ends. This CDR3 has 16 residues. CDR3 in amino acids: CASSRAIQIRTTGYTF. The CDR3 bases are TGTGCCAGCAGCCGAGCAATCCAGATAAGGACAACTGGCTACACCTTC.

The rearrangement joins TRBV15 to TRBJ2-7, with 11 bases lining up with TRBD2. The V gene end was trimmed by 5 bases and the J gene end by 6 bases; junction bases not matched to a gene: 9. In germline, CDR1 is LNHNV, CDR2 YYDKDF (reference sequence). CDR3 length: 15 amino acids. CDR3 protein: CATSSPLGLAGEQYF. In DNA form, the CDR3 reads TGTGCCACCAGCTCACCCTTAGGACTAGCGGGCGAGCAGTACTTC.

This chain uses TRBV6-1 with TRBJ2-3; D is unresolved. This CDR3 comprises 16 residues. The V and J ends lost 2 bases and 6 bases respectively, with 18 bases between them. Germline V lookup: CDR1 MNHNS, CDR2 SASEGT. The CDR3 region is CASSETGGSWVDTQYF. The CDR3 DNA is TGTGCCAGCAGTGAAACGGGCGGCAGCTGGGTGGATACGCAGTATTTT.

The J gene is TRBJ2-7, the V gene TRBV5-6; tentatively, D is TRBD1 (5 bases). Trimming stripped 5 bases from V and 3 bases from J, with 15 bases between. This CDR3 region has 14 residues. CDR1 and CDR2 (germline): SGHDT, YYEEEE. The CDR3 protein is CASSYERQFYEQYF. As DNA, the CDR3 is TGTGCCAGCAGTTACGAGAGACAGTTCTACGAGCAGTACTTC.

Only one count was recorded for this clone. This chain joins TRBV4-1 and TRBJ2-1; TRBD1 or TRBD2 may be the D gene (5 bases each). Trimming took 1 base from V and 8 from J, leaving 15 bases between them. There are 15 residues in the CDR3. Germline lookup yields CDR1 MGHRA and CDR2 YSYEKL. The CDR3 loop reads CASSQVKGRGHEQFF. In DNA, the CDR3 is TGCGCCAGCAGCCAAGTAAAGGGGAGAGGCCATGAGCAGTTCTTC.